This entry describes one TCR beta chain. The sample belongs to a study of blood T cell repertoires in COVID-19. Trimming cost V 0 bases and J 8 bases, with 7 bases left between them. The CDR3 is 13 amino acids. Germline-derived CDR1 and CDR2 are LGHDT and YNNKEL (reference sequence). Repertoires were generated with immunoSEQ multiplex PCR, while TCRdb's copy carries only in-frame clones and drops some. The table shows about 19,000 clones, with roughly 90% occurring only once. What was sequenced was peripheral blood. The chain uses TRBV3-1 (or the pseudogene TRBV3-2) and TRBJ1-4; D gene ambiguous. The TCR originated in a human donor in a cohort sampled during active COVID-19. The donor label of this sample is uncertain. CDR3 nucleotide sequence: TGTGCCAGCAGCCAAGAAGTACGGGAAAAACTGTTTTTT. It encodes CASSQEVREKLFF.